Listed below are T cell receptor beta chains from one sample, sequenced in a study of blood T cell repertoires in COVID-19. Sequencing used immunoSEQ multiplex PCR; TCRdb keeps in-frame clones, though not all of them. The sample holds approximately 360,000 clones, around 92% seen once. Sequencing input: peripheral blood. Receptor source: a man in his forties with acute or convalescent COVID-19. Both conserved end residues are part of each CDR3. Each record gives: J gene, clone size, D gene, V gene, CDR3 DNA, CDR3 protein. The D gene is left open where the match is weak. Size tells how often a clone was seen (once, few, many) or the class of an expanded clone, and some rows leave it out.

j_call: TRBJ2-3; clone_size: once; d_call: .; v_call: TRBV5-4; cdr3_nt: TGTGCCAGCAGCTTACAGGATACGCAGTATTTT; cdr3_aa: CASSLQDTQYF
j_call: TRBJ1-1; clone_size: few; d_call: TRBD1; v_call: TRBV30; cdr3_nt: TGTGCCGGACAGGGTGGGGACACTGAAGCTTTCTTT; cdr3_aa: CAGQGGDTEAFF
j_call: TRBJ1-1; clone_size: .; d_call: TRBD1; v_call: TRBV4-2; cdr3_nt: TGTGCCAGCAGCCAAGATCCCCAGGGGGCGCTTAATAGGGCTTTCTTT; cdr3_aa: CASSQDPQGALNRAFF
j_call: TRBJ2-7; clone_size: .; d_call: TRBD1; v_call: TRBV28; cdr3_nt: TGTGCCAGCAGTTTAGTTTTGGACAGGGTCCAGCAGTACTTC; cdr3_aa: CASSLVLDRVQQYF
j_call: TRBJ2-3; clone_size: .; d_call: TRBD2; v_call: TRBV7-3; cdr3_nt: TGTGCCAGCAGCTTAAGGCTAGCGGGGATAGACGATACGCAGTATTTT; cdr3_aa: CASSLRLAGIDDTQYF
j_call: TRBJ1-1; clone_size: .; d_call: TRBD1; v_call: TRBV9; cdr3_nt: TGTGCCAGCAGACCCGGGACAGGGAACACTGAAGCTTTCTTT; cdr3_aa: CASRPGTGNTEAFF
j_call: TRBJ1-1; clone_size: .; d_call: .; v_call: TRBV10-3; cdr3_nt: TGTGCCATCAGTGAGTTATCGGTGGGCGCTGAAGCTTTCTTT; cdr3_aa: CAISELSVGAEAFF
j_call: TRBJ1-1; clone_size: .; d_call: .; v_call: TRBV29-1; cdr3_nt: TGCAGCGTTGATTGGGAGGGACTTACGAACACTGAAGCTTTCTTT; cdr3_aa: CSVDWEGLTNTEAFF
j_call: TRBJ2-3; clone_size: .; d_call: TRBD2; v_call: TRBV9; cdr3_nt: TGTGCCAGCAGCGTAGACGGGGAGGGTCCGACGCAGTATTTT; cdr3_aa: CASSVDGEGPTQYF
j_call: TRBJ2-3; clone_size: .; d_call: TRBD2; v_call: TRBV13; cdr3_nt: TGTGCCAGCAGCCCCCGGACTAGCGGGAGGACAGATACGCAGTATTTT; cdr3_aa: CASSPRTSGRTDTQYF
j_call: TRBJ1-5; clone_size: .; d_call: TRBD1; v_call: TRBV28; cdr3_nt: TGTGCCTCGAGAAGGGGGCTCGATCAGCCCCAGCATTTT; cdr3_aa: CASRRGLDQPQHF
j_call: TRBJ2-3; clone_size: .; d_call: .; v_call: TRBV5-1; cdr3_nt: TGCGCCAGCGCGCTGCAAGTTAGCACAGATACGCAGTATTTT; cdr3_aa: CASALQVSTDTQYF
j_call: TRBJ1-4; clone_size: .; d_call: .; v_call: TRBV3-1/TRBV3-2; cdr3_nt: TGTGCCAGCAGCATTTTTACAGGGACGGAAAAACTGTTTTTT; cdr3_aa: CASSIFTGTEKLFF
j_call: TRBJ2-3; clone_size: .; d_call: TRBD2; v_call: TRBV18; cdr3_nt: TGTGCCAGCTCACCGGGGACTAGCGGGGGGGCCGATACGCAGTATTTT; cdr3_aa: CASSPGTSGGADTQYF
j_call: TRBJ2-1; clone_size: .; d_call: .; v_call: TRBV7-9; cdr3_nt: TGTGCCAGCAGCTTAATAGTTTTCTATGAGCAGTTCTTC; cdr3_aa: CASSLIVFYEQFF
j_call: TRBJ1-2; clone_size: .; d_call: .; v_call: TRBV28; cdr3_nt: TGTGCCACGGGAATGGGCTACACCTTC; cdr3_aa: CATGMGYTF
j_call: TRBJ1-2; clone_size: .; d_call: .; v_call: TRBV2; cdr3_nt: TGTGCCAGCAGTGGGCAGATGCAAAATGGCTACACCTTC; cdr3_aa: CASSGQMQNGYTF
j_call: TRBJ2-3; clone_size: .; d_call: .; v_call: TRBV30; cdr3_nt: TGTGCCTGGGCCCCAAGGGAGTCCCGGCAGTATTTT; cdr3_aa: CAWAPRESRQYF
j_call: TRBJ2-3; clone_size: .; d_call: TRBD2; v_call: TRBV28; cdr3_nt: TGTGCCAGCAGTTCCCCAACTAGCGGGGGGGCCGTCGATACGCAGTATTTT; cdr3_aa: CASSSPTSGGAVDTQYF
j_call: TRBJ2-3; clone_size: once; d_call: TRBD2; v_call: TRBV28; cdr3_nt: TGTGCCAGCAGTGAGACTAGCGGGGGGTTAGTAGATACGCAGTATTTT; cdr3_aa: CASSETSGGLVDTQYF
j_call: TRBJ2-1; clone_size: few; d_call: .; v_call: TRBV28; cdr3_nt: TGTGCCAGCAGTTCCGGGACATCTTTTCTGATGGGGCAGTTCTTC; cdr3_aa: CASSSGTSFLMGQFF
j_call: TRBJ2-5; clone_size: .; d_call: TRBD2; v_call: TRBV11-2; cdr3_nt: TGTGCCAGCAGCTACGAGCGGGGGGTCCAAGAGACCCAGTACTTC; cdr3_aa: CASSYERGVQETQYF
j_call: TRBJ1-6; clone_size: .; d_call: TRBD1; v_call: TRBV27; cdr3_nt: TGTGCCAGCAGGAGACCCGGGACAGGGAGCTCCTATAATTCACCCCTCCACTTT; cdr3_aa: CASRRPGTGSSYNSPLHF
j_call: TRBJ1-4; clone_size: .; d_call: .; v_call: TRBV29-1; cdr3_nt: TGCAGCGTTGAGGGGGTTCCGGGACAAGGGGTGACTAATGAAAAACTGTTTTTT; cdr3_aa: CSVEGVPGQGVTNEKLFF
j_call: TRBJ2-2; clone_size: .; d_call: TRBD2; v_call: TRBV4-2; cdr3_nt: TGTGCCAGCAGCCAAGGGGGAGGGATGAACACCGGGGAGCTGTTTTTT; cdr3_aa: CASSQGGGMNTGELFF
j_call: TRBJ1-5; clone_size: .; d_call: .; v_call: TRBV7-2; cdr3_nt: TGTGCCAGCAGCTTAGTAAATCAGCCCCAGCATTTT; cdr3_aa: CASSLVNQPQHF
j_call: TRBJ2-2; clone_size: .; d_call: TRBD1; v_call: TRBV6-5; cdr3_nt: TGTGCCAGCAGTTATCCAACAGGGGGTAACACCGGGGAGCTGTTTTTT; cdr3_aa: CASSYPTGGNTGELFF
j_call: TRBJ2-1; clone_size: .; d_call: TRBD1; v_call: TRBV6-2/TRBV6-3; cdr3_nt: TGTGCCAGCAGTCCGCAGGGGGCGGGTGAGCAGTTCTTC; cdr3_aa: CASSPQGAGEQFF
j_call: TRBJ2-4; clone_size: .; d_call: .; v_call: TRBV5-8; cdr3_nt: TGTGCCAGCAGCTTTACAGGGTTTGTCAACATTCAGTACTTC; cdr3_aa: CASSFTGFVNIQYF
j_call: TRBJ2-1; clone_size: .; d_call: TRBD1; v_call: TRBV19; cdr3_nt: TGTGCCAGTAGTATGCGGACAGGTGATCTCTCCTACAATGAGCAGTTCTTC; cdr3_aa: CASSMRTGDLSYNEQFF
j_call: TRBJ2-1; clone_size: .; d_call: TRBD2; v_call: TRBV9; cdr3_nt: TGTGCCAGCAGCGTCATAGCGGGAGGATACTACAATGAGCAGTTCTTC; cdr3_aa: CASSVIAGGYYNEQFF
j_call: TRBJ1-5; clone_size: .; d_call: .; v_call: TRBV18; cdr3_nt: TGTGCCAGCTCACAAGGGGCAGACAATCAGCCCCAGCATTTT; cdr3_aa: CASSQGADNQPQHF
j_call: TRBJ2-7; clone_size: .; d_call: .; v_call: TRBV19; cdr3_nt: TGTGCCAGTAGTACTGGCAGGGCTTCCTACGAGCAGTACTTC; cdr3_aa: CASSTGRASYEQYF
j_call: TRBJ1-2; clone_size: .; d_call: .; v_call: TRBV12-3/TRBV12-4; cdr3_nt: TGTGCCAGCAGTTTGGGCGCCGGGAATGGCTACACCTTC; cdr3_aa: CASSLGAGNGYTF
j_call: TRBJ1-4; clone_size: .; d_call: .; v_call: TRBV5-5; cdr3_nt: TGTGCCAGCAGCTTGGCGTGGACAGAAAAACTGTTTTTT; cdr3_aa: CASSLAWTEKLFF
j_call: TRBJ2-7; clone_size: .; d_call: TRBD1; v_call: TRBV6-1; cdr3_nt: TGTGCCAGCAGTGAACTTGGGACAGGGAACCACGAGCAGTACTTC; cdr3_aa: CASSELGTGNHEQYF
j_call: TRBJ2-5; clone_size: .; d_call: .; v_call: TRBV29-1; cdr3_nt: TGCAGCGTTGAAGATCTCTGGGAGCAAGAGACCCAGTACTTC; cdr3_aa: CSVEDLWEQETQYF
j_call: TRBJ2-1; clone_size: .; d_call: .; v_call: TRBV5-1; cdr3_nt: TGCGCCAGCAGCCCGTCCGGAGATGAGCAGTTCTTC; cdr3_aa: CASSPSGDEQFF
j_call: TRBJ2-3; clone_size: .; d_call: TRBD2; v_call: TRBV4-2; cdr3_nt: TGTGCCAGCAGCGGGACTAGCGGGAGTGTAGATACGCAGTATTTT; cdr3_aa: CASSGTSGSVDTQYF
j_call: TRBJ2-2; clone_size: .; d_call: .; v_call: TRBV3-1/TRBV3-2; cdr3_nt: TGTGCCAGCACGCATGGGGGCAAGCTTGGGAACACCGGGGAGCTGTTTTTT; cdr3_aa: CASTHGGKLGNTGELFF
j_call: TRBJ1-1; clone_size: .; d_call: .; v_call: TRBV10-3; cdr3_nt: TGTGCCATCAGTGGGACAGTCAACACTGAAGCTTTCTTT; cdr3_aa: CAISGTVNTEAFF
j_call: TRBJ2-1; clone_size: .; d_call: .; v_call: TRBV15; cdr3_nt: TGTGCCACCAGCAGGGAGCGGGTCCGGGGTGAGCAGTTCTTC; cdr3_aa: CATSRERVRGEQFF
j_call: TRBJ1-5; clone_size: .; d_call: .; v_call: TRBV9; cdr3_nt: TGTGCCAGCAGCGTAGGGGGGCAGAGCAATCAGCCCCAGCATTTT; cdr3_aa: CASSVGGQSNQPQHF
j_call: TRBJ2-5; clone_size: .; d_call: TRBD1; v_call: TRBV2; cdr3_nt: TGTGCCAGCAGTGAAGCTAGGACAGGGACGAAGACCCAGTACTTC; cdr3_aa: CASSEARTGTKTQYF
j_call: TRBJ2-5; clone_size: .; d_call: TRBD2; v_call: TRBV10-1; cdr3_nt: TGCGCCAGCGCTATAGCGGGATCTGAGACCCAGTACTTC; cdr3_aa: CASAIAGSETQYF
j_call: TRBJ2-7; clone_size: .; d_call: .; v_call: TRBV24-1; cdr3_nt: TGTGCCACCAGTGACTCCAGGGACTACGAGCAGTACTTC; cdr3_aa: CATSDSRDYEQYF
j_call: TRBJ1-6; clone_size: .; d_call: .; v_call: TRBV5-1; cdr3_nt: TGCGCCAGCAGCTACCGGGACTCTATCGGTTCACCCCTCCACTTT; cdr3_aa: CASSYRDSIGSPLHF
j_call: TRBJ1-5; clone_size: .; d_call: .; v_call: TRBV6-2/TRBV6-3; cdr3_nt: TGTGCCAGCAGTTACCAGATGGAACAGGGAACTAGCAATCAGCCCCAGCATTTT; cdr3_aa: CASSYQMEQGTSNQPQHF
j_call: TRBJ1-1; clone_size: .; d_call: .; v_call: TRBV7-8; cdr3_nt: TGTGCCAGCAGCCAGGGTGTACGGACTGAAGCTTTCTTT; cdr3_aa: CASSQGVRTEAFF
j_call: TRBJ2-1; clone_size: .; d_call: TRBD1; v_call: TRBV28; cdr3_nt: TGTGCCAGCAACTCCGGGGGACAGGGGTTCCGGGAGCAGTTCTTC; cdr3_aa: CASNSGGQGFREQFF
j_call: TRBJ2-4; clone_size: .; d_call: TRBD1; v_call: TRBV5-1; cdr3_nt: TGCGCCAGCAGCTCCGGGACAGGGGGCAAAAACATTCAGTACTTC; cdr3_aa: CASSSGTGGKNIQYF
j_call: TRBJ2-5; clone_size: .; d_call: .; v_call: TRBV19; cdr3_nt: TGTGCCAGTAGCTTCCTTCGAGAGACCCAGTACTTC; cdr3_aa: CASSFLRETQYF
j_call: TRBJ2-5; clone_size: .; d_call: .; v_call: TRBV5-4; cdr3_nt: TGTGCCAGCAGCGCCGGGAGCTATTACCAAGAGACCCAGTACTTC; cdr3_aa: CASSAGSYYQETQYF
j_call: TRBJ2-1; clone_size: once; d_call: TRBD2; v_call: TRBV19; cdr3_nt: TGTGCCAGTAGTATCATAGCGGGGTACGAGCAGTTCTTC; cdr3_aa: CASSIIAGYEQFF
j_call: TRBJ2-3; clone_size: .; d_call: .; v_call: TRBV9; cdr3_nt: TGTGCCAGCAGCGTAGCTAGTGCAGATACGCAGTATTTT; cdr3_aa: CASSVASADTQYF
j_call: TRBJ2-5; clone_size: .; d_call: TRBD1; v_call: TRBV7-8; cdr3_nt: TGTGCCAGCAGCCACGGCCGGGACAGCGATAAAGAGACCCAGTACTTC; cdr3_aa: CASSHGRDSDKETQYF
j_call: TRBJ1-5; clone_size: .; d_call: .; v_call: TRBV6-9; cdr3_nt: TGTGCCAGCAGTTATGTCGCAGGTCCGCCTCCAAGAGCCCAGCATTTT; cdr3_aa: CASSYVAGPPPRAQHF
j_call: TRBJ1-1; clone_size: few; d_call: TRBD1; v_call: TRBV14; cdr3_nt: TGTGCCAGCAGCCAAGCAGGGGGAGGGAACACTGAAGCTTTCTTT; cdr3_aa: CASSQAGGGNTEAFF